A selection of T cell receptor beta chains follows, all from one sample in a study of PD-1 blockade in classical Hodgkin lymphoma. The repertoire was sequenced with immunoSEQ multiplex PCR; TCRdb's copy has only in-frame clones and lacks some. The sample lists several thousand clones; 60% were seen once. Specimen: CD8+ T cells from blood, collected before the fourth cycle of nivolumab. Receptors originate from a human donor with classical Hodgkin lymphoma. Each CDR3 is given with its conserved first and last residue. The D gene is left open where the match is weak. Expanded clones are given a class, and other clones once, few, many or no size at all.

NA	TRBJ1-2	TRBV7-2	NA	TGTGCCAGCAGCTTAGTCACGACGGGGGGCTACACCTTC	CASSLVTTGGYTF
once	TRBJ2-7	TRBV28	NA	TGTGCCAGCAGTTTATCGGTCTCTACGCTCTCCTACGAGCAGTACTTC	CASSLSVSTLSYEQYF
NA	TRBJ2-1	TRBV7-9	TRBD2	TGTGCCAGCAGCCCCCAAGGGACTAGCGGGAGGACCATTGAGCAGTTCTTC	CASSPQGTSGRTIEQFF
medium-sized	TRBJ2-1	TRBV4-1	NA	TGCGCCAGCAGCCATTCTAGCGCAAACAATGAGCAGTTCTTC	CASSHSSANNEQFF
NA	TRBJ1-6	TRBV6-6	NA	TGTGCCAGCAGTTACGAGGGTAGACTCCACTTT	CASSYEGRLHF
NA	TRBJ2-7	TRBV28	NA	TGTGCCACCGAAGTGGTACCGGGACACCTGAGGGGCGAGCAGTACTTC	CATEVVPGHLRGEQYF
once	TRBJ2-2	TRBV7-6	NA	TGTGCCAGCATCCAGGACGTGGGACGTTGGGGAGCCGGGGAGCTGTTTTTT	CASIQDVGRWGAGELFF
NA	TRBJ2-7	TRBV7-9	NA	TGTGCCAGCAGCTCCCACGGGGATCCCTACGAGCAGTACTTC	CASSSHGDPYEQYF
NA	TRBJ2-1	TRBV6-1	TRBD1	TGTGCCAGCAGTCCCCCGACAGGGGTGGGGAATGAGCAGTTCTTC	CASSPPTGVGNEQFF
NA	TRBJ2-7	TRBV7-2	TRBD1	TGTGCCAGCAGCCCGGCGCAGGGGGACCACGAGCAGTACTTC	CASSPAQGDHEQYF
NA	TRBJ2-1	TRBV6-6	TRBD2	TGTGCCAGCAGTGAGCGGGAAAGTTACAATGAGCAGTTCTTC	CASSERESYNEQFF
NA	TRBJ2-7	TRBV7-9	NA	TGTGCCAGCAGCTTGGGCAGCTACGAGCAGTACTTC	CASSLGSYEQYF
NA	TRBJ2-1	TRBV4-1	NA	TGCGCCAGCAGCCAAGAGGGCGAATCCTACAATGAGCAGTTCTTC	CASSQEGESYNEQFF
NA	TRBJ1-2	TRBV5-4	NA	TGTGCCAGCAAAATGTGGGAGGGATTCGGGGATGGCTACACCTTC	CASKMWEGFGDGYTF
NA	TRBJ2-7	TRBV7-9	TRBD1	TGTGCCAGCAGCTTGGGGACAGGGGCCTTCTACGAGCAGTACTTC	CASSLGTGAFYEQYF
NA	TRBJ2-7	TRBV7-9	TRBD1	TGTGCCAGCAGCCCTACCGGGACAGGGGGCGACGAGCAGTACTTC	CASSPTGTGGDEQYF